This TCR beta chain was sequenced during a study of T cells in women clearing cervical HPV infection. Overall study: Only a few women had HLA typing results available.

From germline, CDR1 is SGHRS and CDR2 YFSETQ. The ends lost 4 bases at V and 5 bases at J; junction bases unmatched: 4. The CDR3 sequence is 13 residues long. Findings of the study overall: Controls had more TRBV6-7 (0.16%) than cases (approximately 0.11%). A classifier using richness and V gene abundances reached an AUC of roughly 0.8.

On this clone: Its antigen is unidentified. The read halts 3 residues ahead of the CDR3 end, with the missing end drawn from the germline J gene.

The assay was immunoSEQ multiplex PCR, and TCRdb's table has in-frame clones only and misses some. This repertoire includes 40,000 to 45,000 clones. The clonotype was recovered from a woman between 18 and 70 years old with a cervical HPV16 infection that either progressed to CIN3+ or cleared (not recorded which). V is TRBV5-1 and J is TRBJ2-5, with 8 bases fitting TRBD1. Sequences were obtained from blood buffy coat. The CDR3 region is CASSMGQAETQYF. The sequenced part of the CDR3 DNA is TGCGCCAGCAGCATGGGACAGGCGGAGACC.